Reported below is one T cell receptor (beta chain). The antigen is undetermined. Pooling covered second doses at about 4 or about 12 weeks. Using immunoSEQ multiplex PCR, the repertoire was profiled, and TCRdb retains in-frame clones only, with some absent. The sample records 150,000 to 200,000 clones, 80% to 90% being singletons. The CDR3 loop spans 19 amino acids. In germline, CDR1 is SGHTA, CDR2 FQGTGA. Trimming cost V 5 bases and J 4 bases; bases outside gene matches: 12. The data stem from a study of T cell responses to AZD1222 COVID-19 vaccine. General study results and limits: Baseline antibody screening turned up just six or seven seropositive AZD1222 recipients. Variant regions that are unmutated are reportedly the target of nearly half of spike-specific TCRs. The donors showed a predominance of white British ancestry and of females, with possible underestimation of clonal diversity.

This clonotype was obtained from an adult who received the AZD1222 COVID-19 vaccine. The sequences come from peripheral blood, collected 28 days after the second AZD1222 dose. V usage is TRBV7-3 and J usage is TRBJ1-6; 12 bases align to TRBD1. CDR3 in DNA: TGTGCCAGCAGCGCCTACCGGGACAGGGGGCCCAGATATAATTCACCCCTCCACTTT. It is translated as CASSAYRDRGPRYNSPLHF.